This is a list of T cell receptor beta chains from one sample in a study of shared clonotypes between healthy human individuals. Method: immunoSEQ multiplex PCR; TCRdb's copy keeps in-frame clones and lacks some. The sample lists millions of clones, around nine tenths occurring once. The sequenced sample was naive CD4+ T cells sorted from blood. The receptors stem from a man between 18 and 29 years old in good health. The CDR3 runs from the conserved cysteine through the conserved F or W. The order of the fields is clone size, J gene, D gene, V gene, CDR3 protein, CDR3 DNA. A D gene is named only where the DNA matches it firmly. Some rows have no size entry. The others give once, few or many, or a class for an expanded clone.

few TRBJ1-2 TRBD1 TRBV7-2 CASSLEQGYGYTF TGTGCCAGCAGCTTAGAACAGGGGTATGGCTACACCTTC
- TRBJ1-3 - TRBV7-9 CASSLLLGNTIYF TGTGCCAGCAGCCTCCTCCTCGGAAACACCATATATTTT
- TRBJ2-3 TRBD1 TRBV7-9 CASSFDRAGTDTQYF TGTGCCAGCAGTTTCGACAGGGCCGGCACAGATACGCAGTATTTT
- TRBJ1-6 - TRBV30 CAWSGGHYSPLHF TGTGCCTGGAGCGGGGGACATTATTCACCCCTCCACTTT
- TRBJ2-2 TRBD2 TRBV25-1 CASSGLTASGSSTGELFF TGTGCCAGCAGTGGACTTACGGCTAGCGGGAGCAGTACCGGGGAGCTGTTTTTT
- TRBJ1-1 TRBD1 TRBV6-5 CASSIPGQGEAFF TGTGCCAGCAGTATTCCGGGACAGGGAGAAGCTTTCTTT
- TRBJ2-3 - TRBV25-1 CASKGAGQGGADTQYF TGTGCCAGCAAAGGGGCGGGGCAGGGGGGCGCAGATACGCAGTATTTT
- TRBJ2-3 - TRBV5-1 CASSPGDVGGTDTQYF TGCGCCAGCAGCCCGGGGGACGTCGGAGGCACAGATACGCAGTATTTT
- TRBJ1-1 TRBD1 TRBV25-1 CASSEDRAGTEAFF TGTGCCAGCAGTGAAGACAGGGCCGGCACTGAAGCTTTCTTT
- TRBJ2-7 - TRBV5-1 CATSAGSSYEQYF TGCGCCACCTCAGCAGGTAGCTCCTACGAGCAGTACTTC
- TRBJ2-7 - TRBV7-9 CASSLVGGAYEQYF TGTGCCAGCAGCCTCGTAGGGGGAGCCTACGAGCAGTACTTC
- TRBJ1-3 - TRBV30 CAWARDGNTIYF TGTGCCTGGGCGCGGGATGGAAACACCATATATTTT
- TRBJ2-2 - TRBV2 CASSGGPDTGELFF TGTGCCAGCAGTGGAGGTCCCGACACCGGGGAGCTGTTTTTT
- TRBJ1-1 - TRBV29-1 CSVQSGVGAFF TGCAGCGTTCAAAGTGGGGTGGGAGCTTTCTTT
- TRBJ2-7 TRBD1 TRBV5-1 CASSWDRASYEQYF TGCGCCAGCAGCTGGGACAGGGCTTCCTACGAGCAGTACTTC
- TRBJ2-3 TRBD1 TRBV6-5 CASRGTGRTDTQYF TGTGCCAGCAGGGGGACAGGCCGCACAGATACGCAGTATTTT
few TRBJ2-7 - TRBV10-3 CAISGSIVSYEQYF TGTGCCATCAGTGGATCTATAGTTAGCTACGAGCAGTACTTC
- TRBJ2-3 - TRBV5-1 CASSLDTRGTDTQYF TGCGCCAGCAGCTTGGACACCAGAGGCACAGATACGCAGTATTTT
- TRBJ1-5 - TRBV29-1 CSVGGESNQPQHF TGCAGCGTTGGTGGTGAGAGCAATCAGCCCCAGCATTTT
- TRBJ2-1 - TRBV6-6 CASSYHSSYNEQFF TGTGCCAGCAGTTACCACTCGAGCTACAATGAGCAGTTCTTC
- TRBJ1-2 - TRBV5-8 CASSFLTGGYTF TGTGCCAGCAGCTTCCTGACAGGAGGCTACACCTTC
- TRBJ2-1 - TRBV11-2 CASSSSVAVYNEQFF TGTGCCAGCAGCTCCAGTGTAGCGGTATACAATGAGCAGTTCTTC
- TRBJ2-1 - TRBV28 CASSLDRSSYNEQFF TGTGCCAGCAGTTTAGACAGAAGCTCCTACAATGAGCAGTTCTTC